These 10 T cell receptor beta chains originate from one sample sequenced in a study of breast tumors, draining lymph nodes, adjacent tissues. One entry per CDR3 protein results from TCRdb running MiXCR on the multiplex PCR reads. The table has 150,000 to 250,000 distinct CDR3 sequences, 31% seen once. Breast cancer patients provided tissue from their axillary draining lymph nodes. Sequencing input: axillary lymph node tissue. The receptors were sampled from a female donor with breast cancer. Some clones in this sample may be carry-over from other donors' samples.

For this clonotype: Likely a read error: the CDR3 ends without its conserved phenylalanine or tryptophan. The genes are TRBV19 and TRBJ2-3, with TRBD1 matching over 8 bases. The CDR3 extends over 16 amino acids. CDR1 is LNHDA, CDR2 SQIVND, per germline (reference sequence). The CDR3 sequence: CAISFPGQVSTDTQYS. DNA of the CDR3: TGTGCCATTAGTTTCCCGGGACAGGTTAGCACAGATACGCAGTATTCT.

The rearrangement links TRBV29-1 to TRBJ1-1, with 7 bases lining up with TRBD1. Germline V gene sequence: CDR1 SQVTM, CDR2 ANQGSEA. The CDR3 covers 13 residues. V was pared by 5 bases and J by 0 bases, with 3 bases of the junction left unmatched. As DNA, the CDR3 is TGCAGCGTTACGGGACAGCTGAACACTGAAGCTTTCTTT. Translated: CSVTGQLNTEAFF.

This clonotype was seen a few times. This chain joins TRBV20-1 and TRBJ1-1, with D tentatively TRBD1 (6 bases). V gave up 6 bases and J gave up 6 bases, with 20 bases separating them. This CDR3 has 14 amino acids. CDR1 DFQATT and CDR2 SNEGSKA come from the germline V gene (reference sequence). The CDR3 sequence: CSASRPQGWAEAFF. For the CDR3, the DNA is TGCAGTGCATCGCGACCACAGGGATGGGCTGAAGCTTTCTTT.

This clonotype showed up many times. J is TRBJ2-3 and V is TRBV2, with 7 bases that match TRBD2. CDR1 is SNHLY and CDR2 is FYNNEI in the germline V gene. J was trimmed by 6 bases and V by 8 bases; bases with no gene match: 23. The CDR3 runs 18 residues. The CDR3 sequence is CASQRYSGSEPNLDTQYF. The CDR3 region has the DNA TGTGCCAGCCAGAGATATAGCGGGTCCGAACCCAATTTGGATACGCAGTATTTT.

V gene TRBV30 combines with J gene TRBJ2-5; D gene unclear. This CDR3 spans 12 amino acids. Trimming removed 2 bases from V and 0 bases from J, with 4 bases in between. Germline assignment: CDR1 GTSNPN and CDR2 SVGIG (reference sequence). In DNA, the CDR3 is TGTGCCTGGAGTCCCAACCAAGAGACCCAGTACTTC. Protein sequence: CAWSPNQETQYF.

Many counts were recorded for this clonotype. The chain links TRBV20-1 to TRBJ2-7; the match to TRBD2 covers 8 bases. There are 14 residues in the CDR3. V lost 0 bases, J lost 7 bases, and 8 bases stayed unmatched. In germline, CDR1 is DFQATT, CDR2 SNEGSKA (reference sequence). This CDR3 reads CSAREAAGAGEQYF. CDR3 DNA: TGCAGTGCTAGAGAGGCAGCGGGAGCGGGTGAGCAGTACTTC.

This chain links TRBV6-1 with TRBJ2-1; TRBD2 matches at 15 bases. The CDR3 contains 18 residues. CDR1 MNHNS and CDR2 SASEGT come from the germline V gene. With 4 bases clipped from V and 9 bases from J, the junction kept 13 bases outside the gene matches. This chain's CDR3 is CASSGSPGTSGRPSEQFF. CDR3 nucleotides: TGTGCCAGCAGTGGGAGTCCCGGGACTAGCGGGAGGCCGAGTGAGCAGTTCTTC.

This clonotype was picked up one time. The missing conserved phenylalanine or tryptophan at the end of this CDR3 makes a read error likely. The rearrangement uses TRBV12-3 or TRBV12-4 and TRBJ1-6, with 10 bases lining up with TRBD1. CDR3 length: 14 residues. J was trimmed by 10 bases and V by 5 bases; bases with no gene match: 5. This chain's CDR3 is CASSPTGGGSPLHL. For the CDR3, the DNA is TGTGCCAGCAGTCCGACAGGGGGCGGGTCACCCCTCCACCTT.

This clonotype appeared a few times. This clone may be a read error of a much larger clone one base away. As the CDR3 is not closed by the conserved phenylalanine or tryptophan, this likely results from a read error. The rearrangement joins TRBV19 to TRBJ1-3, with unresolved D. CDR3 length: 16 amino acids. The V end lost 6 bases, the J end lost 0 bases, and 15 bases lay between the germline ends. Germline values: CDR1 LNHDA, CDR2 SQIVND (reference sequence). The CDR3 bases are TGTGCCAGTAGCCAAAAAGGACGGTACTCTGGAAACACCATATATTCT. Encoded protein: CASSQKGRYSGNTIYS.

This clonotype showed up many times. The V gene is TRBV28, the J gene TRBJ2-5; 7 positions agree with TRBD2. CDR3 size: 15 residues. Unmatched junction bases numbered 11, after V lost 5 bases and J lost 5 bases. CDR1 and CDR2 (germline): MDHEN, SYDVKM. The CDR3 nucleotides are TGTGCCAGCAGTCCCATGGGAGGGAGGAGTGAGACCCAGTACTTC. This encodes CASSPMGGRSETQYF.